The 13 T cell receptor beta chains reported below all come from one sample, sequenced in a study of blood T cell repertoires in COVID-19. Some clones are missing from TCRdb's copy, which holds only in-frame ones; the method was immunoSEQ multiplex PCR. The sample contains more than 140,000 clones, about 85% of which appear only once. What was sequenced was peripheral blood. The source is a human donor in a cohort sampled during active COVID-19.

This sequence joins TRBV28 and TRBJ1-5; D is undetermined. CDR3 length: 16 amino acids. Germline lookup yields CDR1 MDHEN and CDR2 SYDVKM. Trimming left V 7 bases short and J 0 bases short, with 16 bases between. CDR3 DNA sequence: TGTGCCAGCAACAAATGGAGCAGCTATAGCAATCAGCCCCAGCATTTT. Residues: CASNKWSSYSNQPQHF.

CDR3 DNA: TGTGCCAGCAGCTTAGGAGGGACAGGGCCTACTGAAGCTTTCTTT. Amino acids: CASSLGGTGPTEAFF. The chain is built from TRBV5-8 and TRBJ1-1, with TRBD1 matching 9 bases. Germline-derived CDR1 and CDR2 are SGHTS and YDEGEE. This CDR3 spans 15 amino acids. Germline trimming cut 2 bases from V and 5 bases from J; bases unmatched to any gene: 7.

The V call is TRBV6-5, the J call TRBJ1-4; D not certain. The CDR3 runs 13 residues. The germline gives CDR1 MNHEY, CDR2 SVGAGI. V was pared by 7 bases and J by 8 bases, with 14 bases between. Here the CDR3 DNA reads TGTGCCAGCAAAAGGTCTCCCAGGGAAAAACTGTTTTTT. As protein: CASKRSPREKLFF.

In its sample, this clone was seen a few times. The V gene is TRBV27, the J gene TRBJ1-5; no clear D gene. The CDR3 spans 15 residues. Looked up from germline, CDR1 is MNHEY and CDR2 is SMNVEV (reference sequence). V was shortened by 5 bases and J by 0 bases, with 11 bases between the two germline ends. In nucleotides, the CDR3 is TGTGCCAGCAGTGCTCGCCAGTTTAGCAATCAGCCCCAGCATTTT. Translating gives CASSARQFSNQPQHF.

This chain joins TRBV27 and TRBJ2-1; D might be TRBD1 (8 bases). The CDR3 runs 15 residues. Trimming removed 5 bases from V and 6 bases from J, with 17 bases in between. Per germline, CDR1 MNHEY and CDR2 SMNVEV (reference sequence). CDR3 in DNA: TGTGCCAGCAGTCGACCGGGAGGACAGGGCAATGAGCAGTTCTTC. This gives the protein CASSRPGGQGNEQFF.

The chain combines TRBV12-3 or TRBV12-4 with TRBJ2-7; 9 bases align to TRBD2. The length of the CDR3 is 13 residues. The V gene end was trimmed by 6 bases and the J gene end by 4 bases; junction bases not matched to a gene: 4. CDR3 in amino acids: CASRQTSGYEQYF. For the CDR3, the DNA is TGTGCCAGCAGACAGACTAGCGGTTACGAGCAGTACTTC.

The rearrangement links TRBV7-2 to TRBJ1-6; a possible D gene is TRBD1 (5 bases). V gave up 1 base and J gave up 9 bases, with 13 bases separating them. The CDR3 consists of 15 residues. Germline values: CDR1 SGHTA, CDR2 FQGNSA. DNA for the CDR3: TGTGCCAGCAGCTTAGGGGGGGGTACCGGTTCACCCCTCCACTTT. Translated: CASSLGGGTGSPLHF.

Notes on this clone: The junction does not match germline at one end; this may be a read error. The J gene is TRBJ2-1, the V gene TRBV14; D is undetermined. The CDR3 is 14 amino acids. Germline CDR1 reads SGHDN; CDR2 reads FVKESK. The CDR3 bases are TGTGCCAGCAACCAACTCCCCCCCTACAATGAGCAGTTCTTC. Encoded protein: CASNQLPPYNEQFF.

The chain is built from TRBV4-1 and TRBJ1-5, with D possibly being TRBD1 (5 bases). This CDR3 has 15 residues. V was clipped by 1 base and J by 6 bases, with 13 bases between them. The V gene's germline CDR1 is MGHRA and CDR2 YSYEKL. The chain's CDR3 is CASSQVLGGAQPQHF. CDR3 coding DNA: TGCGCCAGCAGCCAAGTGTTGGGGGGAGCTCAGCCCCAGCATTTT.

The V call is TRBV20-1, the J call TRBJ2-7; D possibly corresponds to TRBD1 (5 bases). Per the germline V gene, CDR1 is DFQATT and CDR2 is SNEGSKA (reference sequence). There are 14 residues in the CDR3. Trimming took off 3 bases at V and 3 bases at J, with 15 bases between the two ends. The CDR3 sequence is CSASDRQTLYEQYF. CDR3 coding DNA: TGCAGTGCTAGTGATAGACAGACCCTCTACGAGCAGTACTTC.

The V call is TRBV10-1, the J call TRBJ2-7, with TRBD1 as a possible D gene (6 bases). The CDR3 has 13 residues. Trimming took off 7 bases at V and 0 bases at J, with 10 bases between the two ends. In germline, CDR1 is WNHNN, CDR2 SYGVQD (reference sequence). CDR3 in DNA: TGCGCCAGCACCCGGGACAACTCCTACGAGCAGTACTTC. Amino acid sequence: CASTRDNSYEQYF.

The rearrangement uses TRBV7-9 and TRBJ2-1; no reliable D call. CDR1 and CDR2 from the germline V gene are SEHNR and FQNEAQ (reference sequence). The CDR3 has 15 amino acids. V was pared by 3 bases and J by 3 bases, with 12 bases between. In nucleotides, the CDR3 is TGTGCCAGCAGCTTTGGCAGGCTCCTCTACAATGAGCAGTTCTTC. It is translated as CASSFGRLLYNEQFF.

The chain combines TRBV7-6 with TRBJ2-2; 8 nucleotides align to TRBD2. This CDR3 contains 16 residues. With 3 bases clipped from V and 1 base from J, the junction kept 4 bases outside the gene matches. Germline V gives CDR1 SGHVS, CDR2 FNYEAQ. In DNA form, the CDR3 reads TGTGCCAGCAGCTTTTCTACTAGCGGGAACACCGGGGAGCTGTTTTTT. Protein product: CASSFSTSGNTGELFF.